The rows below give T cell receptor beta chains drawn from one sample of a study of blood T cell repertoires in COVID-19. Data came from immunoSEQ multiplex PCR; TCRdb stores just in-frame clones and leaves some out. The sample carries approximately 290,000 clones, around 82% recorded once. The sequenced sample was peripheral blood. Receptors originate from a human donor with COVID-19, enrolled during active disease. The donor label of this sample is uncertain. CDR3s include the opening cysteine and the closing phenylalanine or tryptophan. Fields, in order: V gene, J gene, CDR3 protein.

V gene: TRBV7-6
J gene: TRBJ2-1
CDR3 protein: CASSRDFSSYNEQFF

V gene: TRBV29-1
J gene: TRBJ2-1
CDR3 protein: CSVDRTSGNEQFF

V gene: TRBV19
J gene: TRBJ1-5
CDR3 protein: CASGVRDQPQHF

V gene: TRBV19
J gene: TRBJ2-7
CDR3 protein: CASSSSQGGEQYF

V gene: TRBV19
J gene: TRBJ1-2
CDR3 protein: CASSILNYGYTF

V gene: TRBV7-3
J gene: TRBJ1-1
CDR3 protein: CASSLTVLGLGAFF

V gene: TRBV6-5
J gene: TRBJ1-1
CDR3 protein: CASSYWGRRNTEAFF

V gene: TRBV4-2
J gene: TRBJ2-2
CDR3 protein: CASSQLLGTQNTGELFF

V gene: TRBV30
J gene: TRBJ2-7
CDR3 protein: CAWLRDLREQYF

V gene: TRBV28
J gene: TRBJ1-2
CDR3 protein: CASTLGQSPHYTF

V gene: TRBV6-5
J gene: TRBJ2-7
CDR3 protein: CASTPADNTYEQYF

V gene: TRBV28
J gene: TRBJ1-6
CDR3 protein: CATETGVGNSPLHF

V gene: TRBV6-5
J gene: TRBJ2-1
CDR3 protein: CASSGTSGRVNEQFF

V gene: TRBV9
J gene: TRBJ1-5
CDR3 protein: CASSAGQGANQPQHF

V gene: TRBV28
J gene: TRBJ1-5
CDR3 protein: CASNRPGAREPQHF

V gene: TRBV19
J gene: TRBJ2-1
CDR3 protein: CASRGTAVNNEQFF

V gene: TRBV20-1
J gene: TRBJ1-5
CDR3 protein: CSAGGRGPQHF

V gene: TRBV7-2
J gene: TRBJ2-4
CDR3 protein: CASSSIAGGQYIQYF

V gene: TRBV3-1/TRBV3-2
J gene: TRBJ2-7
CDR3 protein: CASTSGSGGRYEQYF

V gene: TRBV10-3
J gene: TRBJ1-6
CDR3 protein: CAISETDTTYNSPLHF

V gene: TRBV7-6
J gene: TRBJ2-2
CDR3 protein: CASSSNPGQVAGELFF

V gene: TRBV4-1
J gene: TRBJ2-7
CDR3 protein: CASSQRDRVTYEQYF

V gene: TRBV7-2
J gene: TRBJ1-2
CDR3 protein: CASSRNRDNYGYTF

V gene: TRBV5-4
J gene: TRBJ1-1
CDR3 protein: CASSRTGRDTEAFF

V gene: TRBV28
J gene: TRBJ2-2
CDR3 protein: CASSAPTGQGVWTGELFF

V gene: TRBV5-4
J gene: TRBJ2-1
CDR3 protein: CASSLEVAGYNEQFF

V gene: TRBV28
J gene: TRBJ1-2
CDR3 protein: CASRPANYGYTF

V gene: TRBV11-1
J gene: TRBJ2-1
CDR3 protein: CASSLAGGYEQFF

V gene: TRBV7-9
J gene: TRBJ2-1
CDR3 protein: CASSLLVILAGRNEQFF

V gene: TRBV5-1
J gene: TRBJ2-3
CDR3 protein: CASSLPGGLTDTQYF

V gene: TRBV19
J gene: TRBJ1-2
CDR3 protein: CASSIPGQGGGYTF

V gene: TRBV6-2/TRBV6-3
J gene: TRBJ2-7
CDR3 protein: CASSYLLGGEQYF

V gene: TRBV5-4
J gene: TRBJ2-3
CDR3 protein: CASSPGGFSTDTQYF

V gene: TRBV28
J gene: TRBJ1-4
CDR3 protein: CASSRTRGMGNEKLFF

V gene: TRBV27
J gene: TRBJ1-5
CDR3 protein: CASSPPGQGREHF